A selection of T cell receptor beta chains follows, all from one sample in a study of blood T cell repertoires in COVID-19. The table came from immunoSEQ multiplex PCR; TCRdb's copy has only in-frame clones and leaves some out. The data hold 150,000 or so clones, with about 85% observed a single time. Sequencing was performed on peripheral blood. These receptors all come from a woman between 45 and 65 years old with COVID-19, enrolled during active disease. Each CDR3 is given with its conserved first and last residue. D genes are given only for firm matches. Expanded clones get a size class; other rows say once, few or many, or leave the size out.

TRBV14	NA	TRBJ1-4	TRBD1	TGTGCCAGCAGACTCGGGACAGCTAATGAAAAACTGTTTTTT	CASRLGTANEKLFF
TRBV5-4	NA	TRBJ2-7	TRBD1	TGTGCCAGCAGCCTCCGGACAGGGGACTACGAGCAGTACTTC	CASSLRTGDYEQYF
TRBV30	NA	TRBJ1-1	TRBD1	TGTGCCTGGAGTGAGGGGGCGGGCACTGAAGCTTTCTTT	CAWSEGAGTEAFF
TRBV7-9	NA	TRBJ2-3	TRBD2	TGTGCCAGCAGCCCGGATAGCGGGGGGCCCACAGATACGCAGTATTTT	CASSPDSGGPTDTQYF
TRBV28	NA	TRBJ1-3	TRBD1	TGTGCCGCTGGACAGGACTCTGGAAACACCATATATTTT	CAAGQDSGNTIYF
TRBV6-1	NA	TRBJ2-3	TRBD2	TGTGCCAGCAGTGAAGTGGTGGGGGGGACCACAGATACGCAGTATTTT	CASSEVVGGTTDTQYF
TRBV4-2	NA	TRBJ2-3	NA	TGTGCCAGCAGCCAGAGGGTCACAGATACGCAGTATTTT	CASSQRVTDTQYF
TRBV11-2	NA	TRBJ2-5	TRBD2	TGTGCCAGCAGCCCAGGGACTAGCGGGGGGGCCTGGGAGACCCAGTACTTC	CASSPGTSGGAWETQYF
TRBV12-3/TRBV12-4	NA	TRBJ1-2	TRBD1	TGTGCCAGCAGTTCAGGGGGCTATGGCTACACCTTC	CASSSGGYGYTF
TRBV20-1	many	TRBJ2-7	NA	TGCAGTGCTAGTCCCCGAGGCTACGAGCAGTACTTC	CSASPRGYEQYF
TRBV6-4	NA	TRBJ2-3	TRBD2	TGTGCCAGCAGTGACTGGCTAGCGGGGGGGAGGGCAGATACGCAGTATTTT	CASSDWLAGGRADTQYF
TRBV7-2	NA	TRBJ2-2	TRBD2	TGTGCCAGCAGCCTTAGGGAGGGCGGGGAGCTGTTTTTT	CASSLREGGELFF
TRBV19	NA	TRBJ1-4	NA	TGTGCCAGTAGTATATATAATGAAAAACTGTTTTTT	CASSIYNEKLFF
TRBV19	NA	TRBJ1-4	NA	TGTGCCAGTAAGAGGAATGAAAAACTGTTTTTT	CASKRNEKLFF
TRBV7-2	NA	TRBJ2-7	NA	TGTGCCAGCAGCCCGCTGGTCAGGAACTACGAGCAGTACTTC	CASSPLVRNYEQYF
TRBV9	NA	TRBJ1-2	TRBD1	TGTGCCAGCAGCGGCAGGGGGGATAACTATGGCTACACCTTC	CASSGRGDNYGYTF
TRBV6-2/TRBV6-3	NA	TRBJ2-1	TRBD1	TGTGCCAGCAGCAGGGACAGGGGGCTCTACAATGAGCAGTTCTTC	CASSRDRGLYNEQFF
TRBV11-1	NA	TRBJ1-2	TRBD1	TGTGCCAGCGAAGATGGACAGGGGATAGGTGGCTACACCTTC	CASEDGQGIGGYTF
TRBV6-2/TRBV6-3	few	TRBJ2-5	NA	TGTGCCAGCAGTTACTCGATGTCGGGGTCGGAGACCCAGTACTTC	CASSYSMSGSETQYF
TRBV29-1	NA	TRBJ2-7	TRBD1	TGCAGCTTAGGGACAGGGGGCGGCGAGCAGTACTTC	CSLGTGGGEQYF
TRBV29-1	NA	TRBJ2-5	NA	TGCAGCGTAGTACTAGGAAACTCAGAGACCCAGTACTTC	CSVVLGNSETQYF
TRBV25-1	once	TRBJ2-1	NA	TGTGCCAGCAGCTCGACAGAACCGAGCTCCTACAATGAGCAGTTCTTC	CASSSTEPSSYNEQFF
TRBV19	once	TRBJ2-7	NA	TGTGCCAGTAGTATGAATAGAGCGGCCACACCTTACGAGCAGTACTTC	CASSMNRAATPYEQYF
TRBV27	NA	TRBJ1-3	NA	TGTGCCAGCAGGCGCGGGGGCGCGGGAAACACCATATATTTT	CASRRGGAGNTIYF
TRBV4-2	NA	TRBJ2-2	TRBD2	TGTGCCAGCAGCCATCCTAGCGGGGGATCAAACACCGGGGAGCTGTTTTTT	CASSHPSGGSNTGELFF
TRBV11-2	once	TRBJ2-2	TRBD2	TGTGCCAGCACGAACGGACTAGTAGGCACCGGGGAGCTGTTTTTT	CASTNGLVGTGELFF
TRBV30	NA	TRBJ2-7	NA	TGTGCCTGGAGTGTACAGGGATCCTACGAGCAGTACTTC	CAWSVQGSYEQYF
TRBV27	NA	TRBJ2-1	TRBD1	TGTGCCAGCAGTTTATACGCAGGGGGCTCCTACAATGAGCAGTTCTTC	CASSLYAGGSYNEQFF
TRBV15	NA	TRBJ1-5	TRBD1	TGTGCCACCAGCATGGGACAGGCTTACAATCAGCCCCAGCATTTT	CATSMGQAYNQPQHF
TRBV6-4	NA	TRBJ1-6	TRBD1	TGTGCCAGCAGAGGACAGGGGGCCGGGTCACCCCTCCACTTT	CASRGQGAGSPLHF
TRBV28	NA	TRBJ2-3	TRBD2	TGTGCCAGCACCGTTTTCCGCGACCTAGCGGGGCGCACAGATACGCAGTATTTT	CASTVFRDLAGRTDTQYF
TRBV13	few	TRBJ2-7	TRBD2	TGTGCCAGCAGCTCCCGTTCAAGCGGGGGCTCCTACGAGCAGTACTTC	CASSSRSSGGSYEQYF
TRBV4-1	NA	TRBJ2-4	TRBD1	TGCGCCAGCAGCCAAGAGGGGCAGGGGGATAACATTCAGTACTTC	CASSQEGQGDNIQYF
TRBV5-1	NA	TRBJ2-2	NA	TGCGCCAGCAGCTTTAGCGGACCTAGCACCGGGGAGCTGTTTTTT	CASSFSGPSTGELFF
TRBV7-9	NA	TRBJ1-1	TRBD1	TGTGCCAGCAGCTTAACGGATAAACAGGGGCGGGAGAACACTGAAGCTTTCTTT	CASSLTDKQGRENTEAFF